These 3 T cell receptor beta chains came from one sample sequenced in a study of cytotoxic CD8 clonotypes in ibrutinib-treated CLL. Assay: immunoSEQ multiplex PCR; the TCRdb copy retains only in-frame clones and omits some. The sample holds about 300,000 clones, 70% to 80% seen once. Sequenced material: PBMCs, taken at disease progression, from a patient treated with ibrutinib. These TCRs come from a human donor with chronic lymphocytic leukemia.

This clone was picked up one time. This sequence joins TRBV5-1 and TRBJ2-3; D gene uncertain. The CDR3 has 16 residues. V dropped 1 base and J dropped 4 bases, with 16 bases sitting between them. Germline CDR1 SGHRS, CDR2 YFSETQ. The CDR3 DNA is TGCGCCAGCAGCTTGAAGGTCGCTAGTGGGGCAGATACGCAGTATTTT. It codes for CASSLKVASGADTQYF.

The chain uses TRBV10-1 and TRBJ2-3, with a possible D match to TRBD2 (5 bases). This CDR3 is built from 14 residues. V was cut by 0 bases and J by 6 bases, with 10 bases left in between. Germline lookup yields CDR1 WNHNN and CDR2 SYGVQD (reference sequence). The CDR3 reads CASSESRAADTQYF. In DNA form, the CDR3 reads TGCGCCAGCAGTGAGTCGAGGGCGGCGGATACGCAGTATTTT.

A single count supports this clone. V and J are TRBV2 and TRBJ1-5, with D perhaps TRBD1 (5 bases). The CDR3 covers 12 residues. Looked up from germline, CDR1 is SNHLY and CDR2 is FYNNEI. The V end was cut by 6 bases, the J end by 15 bases, with 18 bases between. CDR3: CASSVGAGLGHF. CDR3 nucleotide sequence: TGTGCCAGCAGCGTTGGGGCAGGCTTAGGGCATTTT.